The next 28 T cell receptor beta chains were all read from a single sample in a study of T cell repertoires in cytomegalovirus infection. TCRdb used MiXCR to reprocess the reads, holding one entry per CDR3 protein. The data contain a few hundred thousand distinct CDR3 sequences, 9.5% of them singletons. The sample consisted of PBMCs. These receptors came from a human donor in good health (CMV status not recorded). Some clones in this sample may be carry-over from other donors' samples.

The table lists this clonotype with many counts. The rearrangement links TRBV7-2 to TRBJ2-3; D is undetermined. The CDR3 extends over 16 amino acids. The V end was cut by 0 bases, the J end by 5 bases, with 15 bases between. Germline V gene lookup returns CDR1 SGHTA and CDR2 FQGNSA. The CDR3 loop is CASSLAPRDSIDTQYF. The CDR3 DNA reads TGTGCCAGCAGCTTAGCACCTCGTGACTCAATAGATACGCAGTATTTT.

The chain has TRBV7-9 and TRBJ1-2; a weak D match, TRBD1 (6 bases). V gave up 4 bases and J gave up 5 bases, with 14 bases separating them. The CDR3 is 14 residues long. Germline loops: CDR1 SEHNR, CDR2 FQNEAQ (reference sequence). In DNA form, the CDR3 reads TGTGCCAGCAGCTCTACAGGGACCGGATATGGCTACACCTTC. Its protein is CASSSTGTGYGYTF.

By share of the sample, this clonotype is medium-sized. The CDR3 DNA follows: TGTGCCAGCAGTTTCGAGGGAGGAAACACCATATATTTT. This sequence encodes CASSFEGGNTIYF. The V and J genes are TRBV12-3 or TRBV12-4 and TRBJ1-3; D uncertain. The CDR3 consists of 13 residues. The V gene lost 3 bases and the J gene lost 4 bases, with 7 bases spanning the gap.

This clonotype was seen at least ten times. V gene TRBV7-2 combines with J gene TRBJ2-1, with a tentative D call TRBD1 (6 bases). The CDR3 spans 14 residues. Trimming cost V 1 base and J 8 bases, with 12 bases left between them. CDR1 SGHTA and CDR2 FQGNSA come from the germline V gene. This CDR3 reads CASSLDQGRDEQFF. In DNA form, the CDR3 reads TGTGCCAGCAGCTTAGACCAGGGGCGGGATGAGCAGTTCTTC.

This clonotype was counted only a few times. The chain links TRBV20-1 to TRBJ2-7, with a tentative D call TRBD1 (5 bases). Germline V gene sequence: CDR1 DFQATT, CDR2 SNEGSKA (reference sequence). Trimming shortened V by 3 bases and J by 5 bases, and 17 bases separated the two germline ends. The CDR3 length is 14 residues. The CDR3 loop is CSASFGQGLNEQYF. For the CDR3, the DNA is TGCAGTGCTAGTTTTGGCCAGGGCCTCAACGAGCAGTACTTC.

The genes are TRBV6-2 or TRBV6-3 and TRBJ2-5, with 14 bases aligning to TRBD2. Germline loops: CDR1 MNHEY, CDR2 SVGEGT. This CDR3 contains 16 residues. Trimming took 5 bases from V and 5 from J; bases not matched to a gene: 7. The CDR3 DNA reads as TGTGCCAGCAGTGACGGACTAGCGGGGGGCCGGGAGACCCAGTACTTC. Translated, it gives CASSDGLAGGRETQYF.

The V and J genes are TRBV12-5 and TRBJ2-7; D might be TRBD1 (6 bases). Germline assignment: CDR1 LGHNT and CDR2 FRNRAP. V dropped 6 bases and J dropped 2 bases, with 11 bases sitting between them. This CDR3 has 13 residues. CDR3 protein: CASGRDKTYEQYF. The CDR3 DNA is TGTGCTAGTGGAAGGGACAAGACCTACGAGCAGTACTTC.

This clonotype showed up just a few times. This sequence joins TRBV7-2 and TRBJ2-7; D is uncertain. V was clipped by 5 bases and J by 1 base, with 15 bases between them. CDR1 SGHTA and CDR2 FQGNSA come from the germline V gene. CDR3 size: 15 residues. CDR3 sequence: CASSRRGLDSYEQYF. CDR3 DNA sequence: TGTGCCAGCAGCCGCCGTGGGCTCGATTCCTACGAGCAGTACTTC.

The chain couples TRBV9 to TRBJ2-7, with 8 bases that match TRBD1. This CDR3 has 16 residues. The V segment lost 3 bases and the J segment 1 base; nucleotides outside the gene matches: 9. In germline, CDR1 is SGDLS, CDR2 YYNGEE. The CDR3 DNA reads TGTGCCAGCAGCGGCGGGACAGGCGGAAGGTCCTACGAGCAGTACTTC. It encodes CASSGGTGGRSYEQYF.

This clonotype has more than one count but fewer than ten. The rearrangement joins TRBV6-1 to TRBJ2-1; 11 positions match TRBD2. V shed 4 bases and J 13 bases; nucleotides not matched to a gene: 6. Per the germline V gene, CDR1 is MNHNS and CDR2 is SASEGT. The CDR3 extends over 13 amino acids. CDR3 DNA sequence: TGTGCCAGCAGTGTTAGCGGGAGGGCGGGACAGTTCTTC. It is translated as CASSVSGRAGQFF.

This clonotype appeared a single time. The chain is built from TRBV7-4 and TRBJ1-1; D ambiguous. V was pared by 1 base and J by 3 bases, with 6 bases between. Germline CDR1 is SGHVT and CDR2 is SQSDAQ. The length of the CDR3 is 13 residues. The CDR3 protein is CASSLGSHTEAFF. In nucleotides, the CDR3 is TGTGCCAGCAGCTTAGGGAGCCACACTGAAGCTTTCTTT.

J is TRBJ2-7 and V is TRBV11-2, with 10 bases that match TRBD2. Germline CDR1 SGHAT, CDR2 FQNNGV. V lost 4 bases and J lost 3; bases outside the gene matches: 12. This CDR3 region has 17 residues. CDR3 bases: TGTGCCAGCAGCTATCAGATCCGGACTAGCGGAGGCTACGAGCAGTACTTC. The encoded protein is CASSYQIRTSGGYEQYF.

There are a few counts of this clonotype. This chain connects TRBV28 to TRBJ2-5; 12 nucleotides line up with TRBD1. There are 15 residues in the CDR3. The trim removed 6 bases at V and 4 bases at J, leaving 6 bases unmatched. The germline V gene has CDR1 MDHEN and CDR2 SYDVKM. The CDR3 DNA sequence: TGTGCCAGCAGCCGGGACAGGGGGCTCGCAGAGACCCAGTACTTC. The encoded protein is CASSRDRGLAETQYF.

This clonotype was found many times. The V and J genes are TRBV7-2 and TRBJ2-2; D is unclear. The germline gives CDR1 SGHTA, CDR2 FQGNSA. The CDR3 has 12 amino acids. The V end lost 4 bases, the J end lost 2 bases, and 2 bases lay between the germline ends. The DNA for the CDR3 is TGTGCCAGCAGCTACAACACCGGGGAGCTGTTTTTT. The encoded protein is CASSYNTGELFF.

The chain links TRBV20-1 to TRBJ2-3; no clear D. The germline CDR1 and CDR2 sequences are DFQATT and SNEGSKA (reference sequence). V was clipped by 3 bases and J by 1 base, with 2 bases between them. The CDR3 runs to 11 residues. This CDR3 is CSASGTDTQYF. CDR3 DNA: TGCAGTGCTAGCGGCACAGATACGCAGTATTTT.

This chain links TRBV19 with TRBJ2-7, with 11 bases aligning to TRBD2. The CDR3 is made up of 16 amino acids. The trim removed 7 bases at V and 5 bases at J, leaving 13 bases unmatched. Germline CDR1 LNHDA, CDR2 SQIVND (reference sequence). As DNA, the CDR3 is TGTGCCAGTACCCGCAAGGGGGGGACTAGCGGTAACGAGCAGTACTTC. This codes for CASTRKGGTSGNEQYF.

The chain has TRBV29-1 and TRBJ2-5, with D hard to call. CDR3 length equals 13 residues. Germline CDR1 reads SQVTM; CDR2 reads ANQGSEA. Trimming removed 4 bases at V and 5 bases at J, with 14 bases between. DNA of the CDR3: TGCAGCGTTGCAGGTACGGCTACGGAGACCCAGTACTTC. Its translation: CSVAGTATETQYF.

The chain recombines TRBV6-1 with TRBJ2-1, with TRBD2 matching 8 bases. This CDR3 is built from 16 residues. With 5 bases clipped from V and 3 bases from J, the junction kept 9 bases outside the gene matches. Germline-derived CDR1 and CDR2 are MNHNS and SASEGT. CDR3 DNA: TGTGCCAGCAGTTTCCGCGAGACTAGCGTCTACAATGAGCAGTTCTTC. It encodes CASSFRETSVYNEQFF.

This clonotype was seen at least ten times. The chain recombines TRBV7-8 with TRBJ2-7; no clear D. Per the germline V gene, CDR1 is SGHVS and CDR2 is FQNEAQ. The CDR3 totals 12 residues. V was cut by 5 bases and J by 5 bases, with 10 bases left in between. Here the CDR3 reads CASSPTVDEQYF. The DNA of the CDR3 is TGTGCCAGCAGCCCGACCGTCGACGAGCAGTACTTC.

The chain has TRBV7-9 and TRBJ2-2; 9 nucleotides match TRBD1. J was trimmed by 4 bases and V by 5 bases; bases with no gene match: 11. Germline V gene lookup returns CDR1 SEHNR and CDR2 FQNEAQ (reference sequence). The CDR3 is made up of 17 amino acids. The CDR3 DNA is TGTGCCAGCAGCCCCCCGGGACAGGGCCCCTCCACCGGGGAGCTGTTTTTT. Translation gives CASSPPGQGPSTGELFF.

This clonotype occurred many times. This rearrangement joins TRBV7-2 to TRBJ2-3; D gene ambiguous. V was cut by 1 base and J by 2 bases, with 7 bases left in between. Germline V gene lookup returns CDR1 SGHTA and CDR2 FQGNSA. The CDR3 runs to 14 residues. CDR3 nucleotides: TGTGCCAGCAGCTTAGTTAAACCCACAGATACGCAGTATTTT. This gives the protein CASSLVKPTDTQYF.

The chain recombines TRBV7-2 with TRBJ2-1; a weak D match, TRBD1 (6 bases). Trimming took off 3 bases at V and 5 bases at J, with 14 bases between the two ends. CDR3 length equals 15 residues. CDR1 and CDR2 from the germline V gene are SGHTA and FQGNSA. Written as DNA, the CDR3 is TGTGCCAGCAGCTTCAGGGGCAGGCCCAACAATGAGCAGTTCTTC. This gives the protein CASSFRGRPNNEQFF. The full variable domain, rest sourced from reference TRBV7-2 and TRBJ2-1, is GAGVSQSPSNKVTEKGKDVELRCDPISGHTALYWYRQSLGQGLEFLIYFQGNSAPDKSGLPSDRFSAERTGGSVSTLTIQRTQQEDSAVYLCASSFRGRPNNEQFFGPGTRLTVL.

On this clonotype: A clone one base away is much larger, so this may be a read error. The V gene is TRBV7-8, the J gene TRBJ2-1, with D perhaps assigned TRBD1 or TRBD2 (5 bases each). Trimming pared 7 bases from V and 2 bases from J, leaving 18 bases between. This CDR3 is 16 amino acids long. The V gene's germline CDR1 is SGHVS and CDR2 FQNEAQ. The CDR3 spells CASITVGVVTYNEQFF. The CDR3 region has the DNA TGTGCCAGCATCACCGTGGGGGTGGTCACCTACAATGAGCAGTTCTTC.

This chain uses TRBV28 with TRBJ1-1; the D is unclear. V dropped 5 bases and J dropped 2 bases, with 15 bases sitting between them. This CDR3 spans 15 amino acids. In germline, CDR1 is MDHEN, CDR2 SYDVKM. The CDR3 DNA sequence: TGTGCCAGCAGTCCCGGGCCGGGAATTAACACTGAAGCTTTCTTT. It specifies CASSPGPGINTEAFF.

There are many counts of this clonotype. The CDR3 loop reads CASSSTLRGLNTEAFF. For the CDR3, the DNA is TGTGCCAGCAGCTCTACCTTGCGGGGGTTGAACACTGAAGCTTTCTTT. The rearrangement uses TRBV11-2 and TRBJ1-1, with D perhaps TRBD1 (5 bases). The CDR3 consists of 16 residues. Germline loops: CDR1 SGHAT, CDR2 FQNNGV. The V gene lost 4 bases and the J gene lost 0 bases, with 15 bases spanning the gap.

This clonotype was found many times. This rearrangement joins TRBV7-2 to TRBJ2-2; D is perhaps TRBD2 (5 bases). The germline CDR1 and CDR2 sequences are SGHTA and FQGNSA. Between the trimmed V and J ends, which lost 7 bases and 2 bases, there was a span of 14 bases. The length of the CDR3 is 15 residues. The CDR3 sequence: CASNTRLNNTGELFF. CDR3 DNA sequence: TGTGCCAGCAACACTAGACTGAATAACACCGGGGAGCTGTTTTTT.

To note about this clonotype: A single base separates this from a much larger clone, so it may be a read error. This sequence joins TRBV12-3 or TRBV12-4 and TRBJ2-2; possibly TRBD1 or TRBD2 for D (5 bases each). The CDR3 totals 13 residues. The CDR3 nucleotides are TGTGCCAGCAGTCCCCAGGGTGACGGGAAGCTGTTTTTT. Translation gives CASSPQGDGKLFF.

The chain couples TRBV20-1 to TRBJ2-6; D not certain. Germline V gives CDR1 DFQATT, CDR2 SNEGSKA (reference sequence). V was trimmed by 0 bases and J by 4 bases, leaving 4 bases between them. The CDR3 sequence is 13 residues long. CDR3 in amino acids: CSARDEGANVLTF. As DNA, the CDR3 is TGCAGTGCTAGAGATGAGGGGGCCAACGTCCTGACTTTC.